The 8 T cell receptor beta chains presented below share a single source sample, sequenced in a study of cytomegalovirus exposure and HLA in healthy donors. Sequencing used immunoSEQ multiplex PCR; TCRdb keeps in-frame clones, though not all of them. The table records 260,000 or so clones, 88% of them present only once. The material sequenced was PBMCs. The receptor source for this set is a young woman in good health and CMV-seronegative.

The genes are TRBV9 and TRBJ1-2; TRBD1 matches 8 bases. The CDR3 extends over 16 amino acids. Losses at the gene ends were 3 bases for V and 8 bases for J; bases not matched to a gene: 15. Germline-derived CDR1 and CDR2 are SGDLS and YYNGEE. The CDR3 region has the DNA TGTGCCAGCAGCGCCCGGGTCGAAGGACAGGGCCGGGGCTACACCTTC. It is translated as CASSARVEGQGRGYTF.

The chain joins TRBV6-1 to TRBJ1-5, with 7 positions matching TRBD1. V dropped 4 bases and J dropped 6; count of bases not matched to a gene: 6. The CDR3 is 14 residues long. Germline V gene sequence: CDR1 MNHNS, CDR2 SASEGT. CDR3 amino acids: CASSAPGGRQPQHF. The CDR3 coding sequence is TGTGCCAGCAGTGCTCCAGGGGGACGTCAGCCCCAGCATTTT.

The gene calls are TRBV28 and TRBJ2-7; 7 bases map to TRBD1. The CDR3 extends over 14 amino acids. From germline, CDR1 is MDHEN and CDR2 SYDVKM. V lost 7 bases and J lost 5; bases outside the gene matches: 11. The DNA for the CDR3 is TGTGCCAGCACTCCGGGACAGCACAGGCACGAGCAGTACTTC. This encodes CASTPGQHRHEQYF.

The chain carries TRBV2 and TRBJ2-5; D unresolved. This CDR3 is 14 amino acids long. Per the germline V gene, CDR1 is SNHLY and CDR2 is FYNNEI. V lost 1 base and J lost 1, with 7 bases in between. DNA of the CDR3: TGTGCCAGCAGTGAAGATTGGCTCCAAGAGACCCAGTACTTC. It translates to CASSEDWLQETQYF.

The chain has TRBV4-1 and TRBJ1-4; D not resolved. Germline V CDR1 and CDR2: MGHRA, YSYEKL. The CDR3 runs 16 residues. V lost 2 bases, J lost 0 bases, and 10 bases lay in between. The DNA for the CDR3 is TGCGCCAGCAGCCAATCGGGTGCGGCAACTAATGAAAAACTGTTTTTT. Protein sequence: CASSQSGAATNEKLFF.

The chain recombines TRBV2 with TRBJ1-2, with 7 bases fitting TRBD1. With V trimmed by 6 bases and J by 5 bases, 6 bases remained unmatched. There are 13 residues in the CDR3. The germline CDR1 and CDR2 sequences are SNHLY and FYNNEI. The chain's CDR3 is CASRGDREYGYTF. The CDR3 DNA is TGTGCCAGCAGAGGGGACAGAGAATATGGCTACACCTTC.

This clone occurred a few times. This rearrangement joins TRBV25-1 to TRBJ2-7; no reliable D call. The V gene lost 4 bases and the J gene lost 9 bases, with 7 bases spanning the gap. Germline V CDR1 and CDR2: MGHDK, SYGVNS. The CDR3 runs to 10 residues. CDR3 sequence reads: CASSADSQYF. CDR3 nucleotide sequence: TGTGCCAGCAGTGCAGACTCGCAGTACTTC.

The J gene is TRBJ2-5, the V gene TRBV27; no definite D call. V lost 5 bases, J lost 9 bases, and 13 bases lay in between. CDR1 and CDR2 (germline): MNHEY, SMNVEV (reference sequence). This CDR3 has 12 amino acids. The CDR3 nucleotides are TGTGCCAGCAGTGCCCCCCGGAGCGCCCAGTACTTC. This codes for CASSAPRSAQYF.